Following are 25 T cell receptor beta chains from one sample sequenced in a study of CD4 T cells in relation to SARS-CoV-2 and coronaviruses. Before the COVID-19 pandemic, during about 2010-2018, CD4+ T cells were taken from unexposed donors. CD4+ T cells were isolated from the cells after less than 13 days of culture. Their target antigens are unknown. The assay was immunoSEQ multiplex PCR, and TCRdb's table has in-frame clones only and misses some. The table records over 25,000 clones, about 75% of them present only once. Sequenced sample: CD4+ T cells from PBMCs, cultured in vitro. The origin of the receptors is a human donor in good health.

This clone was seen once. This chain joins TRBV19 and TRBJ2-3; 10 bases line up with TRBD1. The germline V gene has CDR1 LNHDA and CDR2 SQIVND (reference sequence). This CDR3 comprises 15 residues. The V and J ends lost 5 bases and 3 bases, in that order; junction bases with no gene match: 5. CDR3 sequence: CASSETGGRTDTQYF. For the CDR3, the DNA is TGTGCCAGTAGTGAGACAGGGGGCAGGACAGATACGCAGTATTTT.

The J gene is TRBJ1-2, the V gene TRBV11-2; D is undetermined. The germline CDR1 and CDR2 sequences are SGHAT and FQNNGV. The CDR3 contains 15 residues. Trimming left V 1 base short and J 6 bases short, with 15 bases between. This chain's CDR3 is CASSLGALGGDGYTF. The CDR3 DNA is TGTGCCAGCAGCTTAGGGGCCCTGGGAGGCGATGGCTACACCTTC.

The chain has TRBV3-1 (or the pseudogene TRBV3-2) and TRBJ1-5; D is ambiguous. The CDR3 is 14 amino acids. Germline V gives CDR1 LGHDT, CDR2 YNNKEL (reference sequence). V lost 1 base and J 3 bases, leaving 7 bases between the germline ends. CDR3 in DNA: TGTGCCAGCAGCCAAGGCAAGTCCAATCAGCCCCAGCATTTT. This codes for CASSQGKSNQPQHF.

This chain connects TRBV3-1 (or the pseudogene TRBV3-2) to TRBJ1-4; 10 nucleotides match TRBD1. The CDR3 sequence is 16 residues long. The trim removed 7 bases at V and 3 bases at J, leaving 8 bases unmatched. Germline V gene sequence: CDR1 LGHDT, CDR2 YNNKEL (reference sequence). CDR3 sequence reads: CASTQGQGWANEKLFF. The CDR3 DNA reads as TGTGCCAGCACCCAGGGACAGGGGTGGGCTAATGAAAAACTGTTTTTT.

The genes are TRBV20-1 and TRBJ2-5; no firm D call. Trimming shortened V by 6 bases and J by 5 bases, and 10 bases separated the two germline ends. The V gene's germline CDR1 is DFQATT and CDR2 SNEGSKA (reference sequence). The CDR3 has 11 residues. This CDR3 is CSATKGETQYF. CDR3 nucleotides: TGCAGTGCAACGAAGGGTGAGACCCAGTACTTC.

CDR3: CASGWDIPTDTQYF. CDR3 DNA: TGTGCCAGCGGCTGGGACATACCCACAGATACGCAGTATTTT. This sequence joins TRBV11-2 and TRBJ2-3, with D possibly matching TRBD1 (6 bases). CDR1 is SGHAT and CDR2 is FQNNGV in the germline V gene. This CDR3 comprises 14 residues. With 8 bases removed from V and 2 bases from J, the gap between germline ends came to 14 bases.

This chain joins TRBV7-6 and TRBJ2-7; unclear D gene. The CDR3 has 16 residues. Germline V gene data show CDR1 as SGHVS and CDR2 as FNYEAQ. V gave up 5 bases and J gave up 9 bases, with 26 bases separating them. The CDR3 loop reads CASSPTAALTPGVQYF. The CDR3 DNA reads TGTGCCAGCAGCCCAACCGCCGCTCTAACCCCTGGGGTGCAGTACTTC.

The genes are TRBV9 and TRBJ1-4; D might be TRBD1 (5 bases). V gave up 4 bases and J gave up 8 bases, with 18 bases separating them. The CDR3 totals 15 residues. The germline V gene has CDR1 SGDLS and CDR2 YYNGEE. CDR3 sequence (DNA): TGTGCCAGCAGCTCCAGGGTTTCGGGAGACGAAAAACTGTTTTTT. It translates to CASSSRVSGDEKLFF.

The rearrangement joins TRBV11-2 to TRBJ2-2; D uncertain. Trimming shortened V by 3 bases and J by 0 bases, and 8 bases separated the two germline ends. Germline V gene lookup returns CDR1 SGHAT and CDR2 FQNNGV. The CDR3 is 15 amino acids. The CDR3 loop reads CASSFLGTNTGELFF. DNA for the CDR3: TGTGCCAGCAGCTTTTTGGGGACGAACACCGGGGAGCTGTTTTTT. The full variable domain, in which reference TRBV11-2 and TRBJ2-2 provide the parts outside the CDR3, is EAGVAQSPRYKIIEKRQSVAFWCNPISGHATLYWYQQILGQGPKLLIQFQNNGVVDDSQLPKDRFSAERLKGVDSTLKIQPAKLEDSAVYLCASSFLGTNTGELFFGEGSRLTVL.

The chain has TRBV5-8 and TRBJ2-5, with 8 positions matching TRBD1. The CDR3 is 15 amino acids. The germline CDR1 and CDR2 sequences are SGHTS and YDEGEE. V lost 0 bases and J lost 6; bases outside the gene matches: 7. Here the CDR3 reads CASSLAGQGSQTQYF. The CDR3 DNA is TGTGCCAGCAGCTTGGCTGGACAGGGAAGTCAGACCCAGTACTTC.

The CDR3 sequence: CASSWGQGKDEQYF. The CDR3 region has the DNA TGCGCCAGCAGCTGGGGACAGGGTAAGGACGAGCAGTACTTC. The rearrangement uses TRBV5-1 and TRBJ2-7; 9 bases match TRBD1. The CDR3 sequence is 14 residues long. J was trimmed by 5 bases and V by 3 bases; bases with no gene match: 6. Germline V gene data show CDR1 as SGHRS and CDR2 as YFSETQ.

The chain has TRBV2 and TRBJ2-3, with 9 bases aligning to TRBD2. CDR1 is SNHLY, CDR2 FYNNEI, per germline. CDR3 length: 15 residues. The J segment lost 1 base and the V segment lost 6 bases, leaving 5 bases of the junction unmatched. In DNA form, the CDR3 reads TGTGCCAGCAGCACTAGCGGGTTGGGCACAGATACGCAGTATTTT. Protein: CASSTSGLGTDTQYF.

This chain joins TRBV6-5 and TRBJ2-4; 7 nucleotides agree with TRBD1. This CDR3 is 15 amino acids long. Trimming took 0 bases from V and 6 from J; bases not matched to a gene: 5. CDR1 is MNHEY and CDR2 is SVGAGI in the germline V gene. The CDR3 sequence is CASSYSIRDRNIQYF. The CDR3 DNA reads TGTGCCAGCAGTTACTCCATCCGGGACAGAAACATTCAGTACTTC.

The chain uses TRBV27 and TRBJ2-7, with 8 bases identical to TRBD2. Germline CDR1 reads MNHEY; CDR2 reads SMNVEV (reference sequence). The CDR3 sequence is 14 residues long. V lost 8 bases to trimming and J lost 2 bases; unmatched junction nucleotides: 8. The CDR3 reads CASRRAGGTYEQYF. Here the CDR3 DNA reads TGTGCCAGCCGCAGGGCGGGGGGAACCTACGAGCAGTACTTC.

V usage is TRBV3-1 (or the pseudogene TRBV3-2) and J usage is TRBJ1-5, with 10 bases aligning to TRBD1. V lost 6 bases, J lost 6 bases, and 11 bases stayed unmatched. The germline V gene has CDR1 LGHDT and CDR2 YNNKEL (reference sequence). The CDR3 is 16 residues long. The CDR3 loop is CASSPGGTGDAQPQHF. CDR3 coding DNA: TGTGCCAGCAGTCCTGGGGGGACAGGGGATGCTCAGCCCCAGCATTTT.

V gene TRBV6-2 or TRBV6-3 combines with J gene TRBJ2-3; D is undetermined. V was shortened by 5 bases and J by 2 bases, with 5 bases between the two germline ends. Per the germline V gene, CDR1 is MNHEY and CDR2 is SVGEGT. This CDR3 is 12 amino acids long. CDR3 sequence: CASSLITDTQYF. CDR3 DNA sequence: TGTGCCAGCAGTCTCATCACAGATACGCAGTATTTT.

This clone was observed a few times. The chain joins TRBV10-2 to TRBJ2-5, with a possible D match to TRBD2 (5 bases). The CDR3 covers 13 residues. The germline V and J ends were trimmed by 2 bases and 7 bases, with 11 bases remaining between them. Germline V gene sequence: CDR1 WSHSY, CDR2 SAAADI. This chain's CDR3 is CASSERLEGTQYF. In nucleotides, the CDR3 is TGCGCCAGCAGTGAGAGGCTAGAGGGGACCCAGTACTTC.

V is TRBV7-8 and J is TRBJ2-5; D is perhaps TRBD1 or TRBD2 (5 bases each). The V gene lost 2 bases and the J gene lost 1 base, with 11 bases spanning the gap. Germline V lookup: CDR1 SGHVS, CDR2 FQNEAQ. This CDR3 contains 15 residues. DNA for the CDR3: TGTGCCAGCAGCTTACGGGACCCTCCCCAAGAGACCCAGTACTTC. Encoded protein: CASSLRDPPQETQYF.

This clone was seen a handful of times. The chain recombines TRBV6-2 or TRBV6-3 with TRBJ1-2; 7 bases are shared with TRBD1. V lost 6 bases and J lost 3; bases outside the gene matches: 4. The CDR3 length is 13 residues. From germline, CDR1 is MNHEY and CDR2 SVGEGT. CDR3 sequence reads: CASSQGEHYGYTF. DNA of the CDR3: TGTGCCAGCAGCCAGGGGGAGCACTATGGCTACACCTTC.

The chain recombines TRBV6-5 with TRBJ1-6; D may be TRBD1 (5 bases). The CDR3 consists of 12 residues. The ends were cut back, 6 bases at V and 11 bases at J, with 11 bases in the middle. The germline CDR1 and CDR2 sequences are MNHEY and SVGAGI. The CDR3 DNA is TGTGCCAGCAGCCTGCAGGGTGCACCCCTCCACTTT. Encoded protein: CASSLQGAPLHF.

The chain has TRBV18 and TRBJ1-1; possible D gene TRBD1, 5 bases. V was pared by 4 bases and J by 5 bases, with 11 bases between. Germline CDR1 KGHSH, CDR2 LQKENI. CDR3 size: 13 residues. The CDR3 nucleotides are TGTGCCAGCTCACGGGGGTCAGGGACTGAAGCTTTCTTT. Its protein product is CASSRGSGTEAFF.

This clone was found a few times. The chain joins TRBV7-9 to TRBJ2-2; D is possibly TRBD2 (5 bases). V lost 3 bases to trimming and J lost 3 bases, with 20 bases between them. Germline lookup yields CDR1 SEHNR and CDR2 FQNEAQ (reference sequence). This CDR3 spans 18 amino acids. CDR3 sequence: CASSLDPGLAWYTGELFF. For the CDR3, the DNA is TGTGCCAGCAGCTTGGATCCCGGGCTAGCTTGGTACACCGGGGAGCTGTTTTTT. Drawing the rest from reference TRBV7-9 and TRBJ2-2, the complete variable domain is DTGVSQNPRHKITKRGQNVTFRCDPISEHNRLYWYRQTLGQGPEFLTYFQNEAQLEKSRLLSDRFSAERPKGSFSTLEIQRTEQGDSAMYLCASSLDPGLAWYTGELFFGEGSRLTVL.

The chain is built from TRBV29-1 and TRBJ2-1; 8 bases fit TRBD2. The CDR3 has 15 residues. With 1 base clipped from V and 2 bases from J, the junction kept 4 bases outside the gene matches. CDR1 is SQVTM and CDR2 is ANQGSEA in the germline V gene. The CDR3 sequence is CSVEGGREAYNEQFF. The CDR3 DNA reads TGCAGCGTTGAAGGAGGGCGGGAGGCCTACAATGAGCAGTTCTTC.

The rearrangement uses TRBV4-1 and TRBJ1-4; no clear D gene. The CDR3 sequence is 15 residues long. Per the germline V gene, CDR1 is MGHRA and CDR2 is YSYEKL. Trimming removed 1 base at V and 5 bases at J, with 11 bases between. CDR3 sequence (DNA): TGCGCCAGCAGCCAAGGGACCGACGAAAATGAAAAACTGTTTTTT. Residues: CASSQGTDENEKLFF.

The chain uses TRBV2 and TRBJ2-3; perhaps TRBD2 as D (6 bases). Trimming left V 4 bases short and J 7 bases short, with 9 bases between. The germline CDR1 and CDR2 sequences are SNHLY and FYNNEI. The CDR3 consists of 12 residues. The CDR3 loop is CASSAGTYTQYF. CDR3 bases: TGTGCCAGCAGTGCCGGGACTTATACGCAGTATTTT.